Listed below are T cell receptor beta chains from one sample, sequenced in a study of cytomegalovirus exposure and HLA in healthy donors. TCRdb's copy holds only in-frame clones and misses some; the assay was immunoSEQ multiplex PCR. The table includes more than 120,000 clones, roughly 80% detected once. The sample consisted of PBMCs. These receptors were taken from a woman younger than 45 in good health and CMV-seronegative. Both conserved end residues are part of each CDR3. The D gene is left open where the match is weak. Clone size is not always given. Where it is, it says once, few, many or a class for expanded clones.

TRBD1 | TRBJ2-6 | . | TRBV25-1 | TGTGCCAGCAGTGGGACAGGCCGCTCTGGGGCCAACGTCCTGACTTTC | CASSGTGRSGANVLTF
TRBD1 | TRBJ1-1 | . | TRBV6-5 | TGTGCCAGCAGCCCTCACAGGGGAGAAATGACTGAAGCTTTCTTT | CASSPHRGEMTEAFF
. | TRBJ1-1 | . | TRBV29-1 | TGCAGCGCCGGGGTGGGCGGGAACACTGAAGCTTTCTTT | CSAGVGGNTEAFF
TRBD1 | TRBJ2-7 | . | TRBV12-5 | TGTGCTAGTGGTTTGGTAAGGGGACAGGGGGGCACCTACGAGCAGTACTTC | CASGLVRGQGGTYEQYF
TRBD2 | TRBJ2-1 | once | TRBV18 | TGTGCCAGCTCCCGAACCGGGGGGGCCTACAATGAGCAGTTCTTC | CASSRTGGAYNEQFF
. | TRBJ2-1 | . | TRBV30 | TGTGCCTGGAGTGTTTCGGGGGTGCCCTACAATGAGCAGTTCTTC | CAWSVSGVPYNEQFF
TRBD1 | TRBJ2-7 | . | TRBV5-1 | TGCGCCAGCAGCTCGGACAGGGGCGAGGGAGGAGGCTACGAGCAGTACTTC | CASSSDRGEGGGYEQYF
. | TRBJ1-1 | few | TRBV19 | TGTGCCAGTAGTAGCCCCTCAGGGGCGGCTGAAGCTTTCTTT | CASSSPSGAAEAFF
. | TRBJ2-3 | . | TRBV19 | TGTGCCAGTAGTATACCGGGTTTTGGCCCAGATACGCAGTATTTT | CASSIPGFGPDTQYF
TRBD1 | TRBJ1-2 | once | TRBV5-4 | TGTGCCAGCAGTCGACAGGGAGTCTCCTTAGACACCTTC | CASSRQGVSLDTF
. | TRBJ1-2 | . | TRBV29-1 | TGCAGCGTTGCAATATCAGGGGCTGATGGCTACACCTTC | CSVAISGADGYTF
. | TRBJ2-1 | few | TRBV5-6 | TGTGCCAGTCGAGCGAAAGGACTTCCGTACAATGAGCAGTTCTTC | CASRAKGLPYNEQFF
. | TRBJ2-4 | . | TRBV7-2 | TGTGCCAGCAGCCACGCTCACAGGGATGCGAACATTCAGTACTTC | CASSHAHRDANIQYF
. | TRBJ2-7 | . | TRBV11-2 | TGTGCCAGCAGCCCGAGAGGCCTCGGGTACGAGCAGTACTTC | CASSPRGLGYEQYF
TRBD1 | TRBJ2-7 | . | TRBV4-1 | TGCGCCAGCAGCCAATCCGGGACAGGGGCCTACGAGCAGTACTTC | CASSQSGTGAYEQYF
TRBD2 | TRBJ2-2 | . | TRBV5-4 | TGTGCCAGCAGCGGCGATAGCGGGAGGGCTAGAACCGGGGAGCTGTTTTTT | CASSGDSGRARTGELFF
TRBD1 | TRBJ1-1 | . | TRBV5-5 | TGTGCCAGCAGCGGACAGGGGTACACTGAAGCTTTCTTT | CASSGQGYTEAFF
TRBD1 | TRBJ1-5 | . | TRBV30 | TGTGCCTGGAGCACAGGGGATCGGAGTCAGCCCCAGCATTTT | CAWSTGDRSQPQHF
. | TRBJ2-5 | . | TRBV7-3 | TGTGCCAGCAGCTTAGAACAGCAAGAGACCCAGTACTTC | CASSLEQQETQYF
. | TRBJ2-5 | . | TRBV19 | TGTGCCAGTAGCCCACGGACATCCGGGGAGACCCAGTACTTC | CASSPRTSGETQYF
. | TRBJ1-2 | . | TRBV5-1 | TGCGCCAGCAGGGGGCGATATGGCTACACCTTC | CASRGRYGYTF
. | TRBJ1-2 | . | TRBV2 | TGTGCCAGCAGTGGTTTACAAGTTTTTAACTATGGCTACACCTTC | CASSGLQVFNYGYTF
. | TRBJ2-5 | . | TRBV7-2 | TGTGCCAGCAGCTTATTAAGGGGTGCCCAAGAGACCCAGTACTTC | CASSLLRGAQETQYF
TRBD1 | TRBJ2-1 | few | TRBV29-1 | TGCAGCGTTGAAATGATAGGGGGCCCCTACAATGAGCAGTTCTTC | CSVEMIGGPYNEQFF
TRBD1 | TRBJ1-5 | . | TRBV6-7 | TGTGCCAGCAGTCAGCTCGGGACAGCTCATAGCAATCAGCCCCAGCATTTT | CASSQLGTAHSNQPQHF
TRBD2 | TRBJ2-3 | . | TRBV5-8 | TGTGCCAGCGGCGGGAGGAGTTTGGGCACAGATACGCAGTATTTT | CASGGRSLGTDTQYF
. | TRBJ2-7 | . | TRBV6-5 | TGTGCCGGCAGATCTCCGGGAACCGGCGAGCAGTACTTC | CAGRSPGTGEQYF
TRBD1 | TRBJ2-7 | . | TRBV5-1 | TGCGCCAGCAGCTGGGAGACAGGGGGTAACTACGAGCAGTACTTC | CASSWETGGNYEQYF
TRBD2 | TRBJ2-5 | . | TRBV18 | TGTGCCAGCTCACGGCGACTAGCGGGAGGAGAGACCCAGTACTTC | CASSRRLAGGETQYF
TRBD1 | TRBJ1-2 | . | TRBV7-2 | TGTGCCAGCAGCTTCGGACAGGGGGTGGGGGGCTACACCTTC | CASSFGQGVGGYTF
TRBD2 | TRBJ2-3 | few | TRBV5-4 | TGTGCCAGCAGCTTGAAAGCGCGGGAGGGAAATACGCAGTATTTT | CASSLKAREGNTQYF
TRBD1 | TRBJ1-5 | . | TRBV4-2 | TGTGCCAGCAGGGGTACAGGGGGCAATCAGCCCCAGCATTTT | CASRGTGGNQPQHF
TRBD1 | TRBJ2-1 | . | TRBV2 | TGTGCCAGCCCAGGACAGGGGGCTGAGACTCTAAATGAGCAGTTCTTC | CASPGQGAETLNEQFF
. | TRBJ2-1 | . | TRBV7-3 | TGTGCCAGCAGTTACCGGGGTTTTGGCTCCTACAATGAGCAGTTCTTC | CASSYRGFGSYNEQFF
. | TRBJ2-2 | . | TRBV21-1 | TGTGCCAGCAGCAACTGCTGGGGGCGACGGACCGGGGAGCTGTTTTTT | CASSNCWGRRTGELFF
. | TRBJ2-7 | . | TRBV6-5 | TGTGCCAGCAGCCCCCGGGAGGGGGCCGCATACGAGCAGTACTTC | CASSPREGAAYEQYF
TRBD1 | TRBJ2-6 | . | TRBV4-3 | TGCGCCAGCAGCCAAGCGGACAGGGCTGGGGCCAACGTCCTGACTTTC | CASSQADRAGANVLTF
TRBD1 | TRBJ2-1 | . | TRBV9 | TGTGCCAGCAGCACGGCCGGGACAGCCACCTACAATGAGCAGTTCTTC | CASSTAGTATYNEQFF